The 27 T cell receptor beta chains given below trace back to one sample, sequenced in a study of radiotherapy plus CTLA-4 blockade in lung cancer. The method was immunoSEQ multiplex PCR; TCRdb's version includes in-frame clones alone and lacks a portion of them. The table includes about 39,000 clones, approximately 75% detected once. The sample here was peripheral blood, taken from a patient treated with radiotherapy plus ipilimumab. The origin of the receptors is a human donor with non-small cell lung cancer that progressed on radiotherapy plus ipilimumab.

This rearrangement joins TRBV27 to TRBJ2-7, with 14 bases that match TRBD2. Germline lookup yields CDR1 MNHEY and CDR2 SMNVEV (reference sequence). The CDR3 runs to 14 residues. J gave up 5 bases and V 5 bases, and 2 bases lay outside the gene matches. The CDR3 is CASSTGLAGDEQYF. The CDR3 DNA reads as TGTGCCAGCAGTACGGGACTAGCGGGGGACGAGCAGTACTTC.

The chain couples TRBV25-1 to TRBJ1-1; D is unclear. Germline V gives CDR1 MGHDK, CDR2 SYGVNS. V was clipped by 3 bases and J by 5 bases, with 22 bases between them. CDR3 size: 17 residues. The CDR3 region is CASSDQIGGPAGTEAFF. CDR3 nucleotide sequence: TGTGCCAGCAGTGATCAGATCGGAGGCCCGGCGGGAACTGAAGCTTTCTTT.

The chain has TRBV5-1 and TRBJ2-5; 10 bases align to TRBD1. Germline CDR1 reads SGHRS; CDR2 reads YFSETQ. V gave up 0 bases and J gave up 3 bases; unmatched junction bases: 5. This CDR3 is 16 amino acids long. CDR3 amino acids: CASSLAKTGGKETQYF. In nucleotides, the CDR3 is TGCGCCAGCAGCTTGGCGAAGACAGGGGGCAAAGAGACCCAGTACTTC.

This clone appeared once. The chain is built from TRBV10-2 and TRBJ1-6; TRBD1 matches at 7 bases. Losses at the gene ends were 7 bases for V and 0 bases for J; bases not matched to a gene: 6. This CDR3 spans 16 amino acids. The germline V gene encodes CDR1 WSHSY and CDR2 SAAADI. The CDR3 here is CASNTDRDSYNSPLHF. CDR3 nucleotide sequence: TGCGCCAGCAACACCGACAGGGACTCCTATAATTCACCCCTCCACTTT.

The V gene is TRBV15, the J gene TRBJ1-3, with TRBD1 matching over 8 bases. The germline gives CDR1 LNHNV, CDR2 YYDKDF (reference sequence). The junction had 4 bases not matched to a gene; V was cut back by 0 bases and J by 0 bases. This CDR3 is 17 amino acids long. Here the CDR3 reads CATSRDRGLLSGNTIYF. CDR3 nucleotides: TGTGCCACCAGCAGAGACAGGGGGCTTCTCTCTGGAAACACCATATATTTT.

This clone was recorded a few times. The chain couples TRBV30 to TRBJ2-7; weak D call: TRBD1 (5 bases). Germline values: CDR1 GTSNPN, CDR2 SVGIG (reference sequence). Trimming pared 4 bases from V and 3 bases from J, leaving 10 bases between. The length of the CDR3 is 12 residues. The CDR3 nucleotides read TGTGCCTGGACAGGGATTTTCTACGAGCAGTACTTC. Amino acids: CAWTGIFYEQYF.

The rearrangement uses TRBV7-2 and TRBJ2-2; the match to TRBD2 covers 7 bases. The V gene's germline CDR1 is SGHTA and CDR2 FQGNSA. This CDR3 is built from 14 residues. Unmatched junction bases numbered 5, after V lost 9 bases and J lost 1 base. CDR3 DNA: TGTGCCAGTCGGGCGGGGGTGAACACCGGGGAGCTGTTTTTT. This translates into CASRAGVNTGELFF. Full variable domain (remainder filled in from reference TRBV7-2 and TRBJ2-2): GAGVSQSPSNKVTEKGKDVELRCDPISGHTALYWYRQSLGQGLEFLIYFQGNSAPDKSGLPSDRFSAERTGGSVSTLTIQRTQQEDSAVYLCASRAGVNTGELFFGEGSRLTVL.

The chain is built from TRBV11-2 and TRBJ1-5; D may be TRBD1 (6 bases). V shed 3 bases and J shed 4 bases, with 13 bases lying between them. Germline V gene lookup returns CDR1 SGHAT and CDR2 FQNNGV. The CDR3 consists of 15 residues. The CDR3 loop reads CASSLDPGVNQPQHF. CDR3 DNA: TGTGCCAGCAGCTTGGACCCAGGGGTGAATCAGCCCCAGCATTTT.

The CDR3 sequence: CASSLEGGRGETQYF. The CDR3 region has the DNA TGTGCCAGCAGCTTGGAAGGGGGGCGGGGGGAGACCCAGTACTTC. V and J are TRBV5-4 and TRBJ2-5; TRBD2 might be the D (7 bases). The CDR3 has 15 residues. The germline V gene encodes CDR1 SGHNT and CDR2 YYREEE (reference sequence). V was pared by 0 bases and J by 5 bases, with 14 bases between.

This chain uses TRBV25-1 with TRBJ1-4, with D possibly matching TRBD1 (6 bases). Trimming took 2 bases from V and 3 from J, leaving 13 bases between them. Germline V gene data show CDR1 as MGHDK and CDR2 as SYGVNS. The CDR3 runs to 16 residues. CDR3: CASSEHPGQANEKLFF. CDR3 in DNA: TGTGCCAGCAGTGAACACCCGGGACAAGCTAATGAAAAACTGTTTTTT. Supplemented by reference TRBV25-1 and TRBJ1-4, the full variable domain reads EADIYQTPRYLVIGTGKKITLECSQTMGHDKMYWYQQDPGMELHLIHYSYGVNSTEKGDLSSESTVSRIRTEHFPLTLESARPSHTSQYLCASSEHPGQANEKLFFGSGTQLSVL.

V and J are TRBV19 and TRBJ2-3, with a possible D match to TRBD2 (6 bases). The V end lost 5 bases, the J end lost 4 bases, and 10 bases lay between the germline ends. Germline V lookup: CDR1 LNHDA, CDR2 SQIVND (reference sequence). The CDR3 consists of 13 residues. CDR3 sequence: CASSWGVADTQYF. DNA of the CDR3: TGTGCCAGTAGTTGGGGGGTTGCAGATACGCAGTATTTT. The variable domain in full, completed from reference TRBV19 and TRBJ2-3, reads DGGITQSPKYLFRKEGQNVTLSCEQNLNHDAMYWYRQDPGQGLRLIYYSQIVNDFQKGDIAEGYSVSREKKESFPLTVTSAQKNPTAFYLCASSWGVADTQYFGPGTRLTVL.

This rearrangement joins TRBV4-2 to TRBJ1-1; possible D gene TRBD1, 6 bases. V was cut by 1 base and J by 3 bases, with 12 bases left in between. The CDR3 runs 15 residues. Germline CDR1 LGHNA, CDR2 YNFKEQ. The CDR3 reads CASSQGKAGDTEAFF. CDR3 nucleotides: TGTGCCAGCAGCCAAGGTAAGGCAGGGGACACTGAAGCTTTCTTT.

The chain couples TRBV11-2 to TRBJ2-7, with D possibly being TRBD1 (6 bases). Germline loops: CDR1 SGHAT, CDR2 FQNNGV. Trimming cost V 2 bases and J 0 bases, with 8 bases left between them. The length of the CDR3 is 14 residues. The CDR3 sequence is CASSLLGGSYEQYF. CDR3 in DNA: TGTGCCAGCAGCTTATTAGGGGGCTCCTACGAGCAGTACTTC.

This clone was seen only a few times. The V and J genes are TRBV6-6 and TRBJ1-2; D is ambiguous. Germline lookup yields CDR1 MNHNY and CDR2 SVGAGI (reference sequence). This CDR3 has 16 residues. Trimming took off 2 bases at V and 6 bases at J, with 19 bases between the two ends. The CDR3 region is CASSYDPSSTGDGYTF. Written as DNA, the CDR3 is TGTGCCAGCAGTTACGACCCAAGTTCCACGGGAGATGGCTACACCTTC.

The chain uses TRBV6-4 and TRBJ2-1; 10 bases are shared with TRBD2. J was trimmed by 1 base and V by 5 bases; bases with no gene match: 8. This CDR3 is built from 17 residues. CDR1 is MRHNA, CDR2 SNTAGT, per germline. CDR3 DNA: TGTGCCAGCAGTCTTCTAGCGGGGGTGAGATCCTACAATGAGCAGTTCTTC. This gives the protein CASSLLAGVRSYNEQFF.

This clone has just a few counts. A read error may produce the germline difference seen at one junction end. The gene calls are TRBV7-9 and TRBJ1-4; no clear D gene. Germline V gene sequence: CDR1 SEHNR, CDR2 FQNEAQ (reference sequence). The CDR3 length is 12 residues. The CDR3 region has the DNA TGTGCCAGCAGCTACCAAGTCTCCCCGGTCGTTTTT. This encodes CASSYQVSPVVF.

V and J are TRBV6-5 and TRBJ1-3; D gene ambiguous. The CDR3 runs to 14 residues. Trimming removed 5 bases at V and 1 base at J, with 9 bases between. Germline assignment: CDR1 MNHEY and CDR2 SVGAGI. CDR3 sequence reads: CASSLGPSGNTIYF. Here the CDR3 DNA reads TGTGCCAGCAGTCTTGGGCCTTCTGGAAACACCATATATTTT.

This clone showed up just a few times. The J gene is TRBJ2-7, the V gene TRBV7-2; possible D gene TRBD2, 6 bases. The CDR3 contains 14 residues. The V gene lost 2 bases and the J gene lost 5 bases, with 13 bases spanning the gap. Germline CDR1 and CDR2: SGHTA and FQGNSA. Here the CDR3 DNA reads TGTGCCAGCAGCTTAATGACCGGGGGAGACGAGCAGTACTTC. This codes for CASSLMTGGDEQYF.

V gene TRBV18 combines with J gene TRBJ2-7; tentatively, D is TRBD1 (6 bases). Germline loops: CDR1 KGHSH, CDR2 LQKENI. V was clipped by 3 bases and J by 1 base, with 19 bases between them. CDR3 length equals 17 residues. The CDR3 nucleotides read TGTGCCAGCTCACCTATGGGACATGTAAAAATGTCCTACGAGCAGTACTTC. Translated, it gives CASSPMGHVKMSYEQYF.

The chain joins TRBV2 to TRBJ1-2, with D perhaps matching TRBD1 (6 bases). The CDR3 is 15 amino acids. V was trimmed by 8 bases and J by 4 bases, leaving 20 bases between them. Germline V CDR1 and CDR2: SNHLY, FYNNEI. In DNA, the CDR3 is TGTGCCAGCTCTGTCGTACAGGGAGTTCCCTATGGCTACACCTTC. Protein sequence: CASSVVQGVPYGYTF.

The chain uses TRBV18 and TRBJ2-1; 7 bases align to TRBD1. Unmatched junction bases numbered 12, after V lost 3 bases and J lost 7 bases. CDR1 and CDR2 (germline): KGHSH, LQKENI. There are 16 residues in the CDR3. This CDR3 reads CASSPQQGLAVNEQFF. CDR3 coding DNA: TGTGCCAGCTCACCCCAACAGGGGCTGGCAGTAAATGAGCAGTTCTTC.

The chain joins TRBV28 to TRBJ1-3, with D maybe TRBD1 (5 bases). V gave up 6 bases and J gave up 0 bases, with 12 bases separating them. This CDR3 has 15 residues. Germline V gives CDR1 MDHEN, CDR2 SYDVKM. For the CDR3, the DNA is TGTGCCAGCAGCGAACGACAGATCTCTGGAAACACCATATATTTT. It translates to CASSERQISGNTIYF. Filled out from reference TRBV28 and TRBJ1-3, the complete variable domain reads DVKVTQSSRYLVKRTGEKVFLECVQDMDHENMFWYRQDPGLGLRLIYFSYDVKMKEKGDIPEGYSVSREKKERFSLILESASTNQTSMYLCASSERQISGNTIYFGEGSWLTVV.

The chain couples TRBV11-2 to TRBJ2-3; TRBD1 might be the D (6 bases). The germline gives CDR1 SGHAT, CDR2 FQNNGV. V was clipped by 5 bases and J by 0 bases, with 12 bases between them. CDR3 length: 15 residues. The CDR3 is CASSPAGASTDTQYF. DNA for the CDR3: TGTGCCAGCAGCCCGGCAGGGGCTAGCACAGATACGCAGTATTTT.

This clone was detected only once. Germline is not matched at one junction end, which may reflect a read error. The genes are TRBV6-1 and TRBJ1-5; D might be TRBD1 (5 bases). Germline CDR1 reads MNHNS; CDR2 reads SASEGT. The CDR3 loop spans 16 amino acids. CDR3 region: CASSERGDYSSQPQHF. DNA for the CDR3: TGTGCCAGCAGTGAAAGAGGGGACTATAGCAGTCAGCCCCAGCATTTT.

V and J are TRBV6-1 and TRBJ2-2; a possible D gene is TRBD2 (6 bases). With 8 bases removed from V and 3 bases from J, the gap between germline ends came to 16 bases. The germline V gene has CDR1 MNHNS and CDR2 SASEGT. The CDR3 runs to 15 residues. This CDR3 is CASHQGDWYTGELFF. The CDR3 DNA reads as TGTGCCAGCCACCAAGGGGACTGGTACACCGGGGAGCTGTTTTTT.

V gene TRBV4-3 combines with J gene TRBJ2-3; 7 nucleotides agree with TRBD1. The CDR3 totals 16 residues. Trimming cost V 2 bases and J 1 base; bases outside gene matches: 6. Germline CDR1 LGHNA, CDR2 YSLEER. CDR3 sequence reads: CASSQPDRVGTDTQYF. The CDR3 DNA follows: TGCGCCAGCAGCCAACCCGACAGGGTTGGCACAGATACGCAGTATTTT.

CDR3 sequence: CASSLAGAHNEQFF. In nucleotides, the CDR3 is TGTGCCAGCAGCCTTGCGGGGGCCCACAATGAGCAGTTCTTC. V is TRBV7-2 and J is TRBJ2-1; D may be TRBD2 (7 bases). Trimming stripped 5 bases from V and 5 bases from J, with 13 bases between. Germline assignment: CDR1 SGHTA and CDR2 FQGNSA. The CDR3 consists of 14 residues.